Listed below are T cell receptor beta chains from one sample, sequenced in a study of T cells in tuberculosis. Here immunoSEQ multiplex PCR was the method, and the copy in TCRdb shows in-frame clones only, minus some. The repertoire holds around 23,000 clones, about 85% seen once, with 14% to 15% in the top ten. Specimen: PBMCs, collected at tuberculosis diagnosis. Every receptor here comes from an adult with tuberculosis. CDR3s include the opening cysteine and the closing phenylalanine or tryptophan. The order of the fields is D gene, V gene, CDR3 length, clone size, J gene, CDR3 DNA, CDR3 protein. The D gene is left open where the match is weak. The size entry is marked missing in some rows and otherwise reads once, few, many or a size class.

d_call: TRBD1
v_call: TRBV7-6
cdr3_length: 15
clone_size: .
j_call: TRBJ2-7
cdr3_nt: TGTGCCAGCAGCACTTATCGGGACAGGGGAGGGGAGCAGTACTTC
cdr3_aa: CASSTYRDRGGEQYF

d_call: .
v_call: TRBV19
cdr3_length: 13
clone_size: .
j_call: TRBJ1-1
cdr3_nt: TGTGCCAGTAGTATGAGCGGTAGCACTGAAGCTTTCTTT
cdr3_aa: CASSMSGSTEAFF

d_call: TRBD1
v_call: TRBV6-1
cdr3_length: 13
clone_size: .
j_call: TRBJ2-7
cdr3_nt: TGTGCCAGCAGTCCGACAGGGGTAAACGAGCAGTACTTC
cdr3_aa: CASSPTGVNEQYF

d_call: .
v_call: TRBV6-5
cdr3_length: 13
clone_size: once
j_call: TRBJ2-7
cdr3_nt: TGTGCCAGCAGTTACACTAGCTCCTACGAGCAGTACTTC
cdr3_aa: CASSYTSSYEQYF

d_call: TRBD2
v_call: TRBV5-1
cdr3_length: 16
clone_size: .
j_call: TRBJ2-3
cdr3_nt: TGCGCCAGCAGTTACTCTAGCGGGCGAAGCACAGATACGCAGTATTTT
cdr3_aa: CASSYSSGRSTDTQYF

d_call: .
v_call: TRBV11-3
cdr3_length: 16
clone_size: .
j_call: TRBJ2-5
cdr3_nt: TGTGCCAGCAGCTTAGGTCGCGACGGGGTTAAGGAGACCCAGTACTTC
cdr3_aa: CASSLGRDGVKETQYF

d_call: TRBD1
v_call: TRBV30
cdr3_length: 15
clone_size: .
j_call: TRBJ2-1
cdr3_nt: TGTGCCTGGAGGGACAGGCGAAGGGTGTACAATGAGCAGTTCTTC
cdr3_aa: CAWRDRRRVYNEQFF

d_call: TRBD1
v_call: TRBV28
cdr3_length: 16
clone_size: .
j_call: TRBJ1-3
cdr3_nt: TGTGCCAGCAGTCCCGGGACAGGGGTTGCAGGAAACACCATATATTTT
cdr3_aa: CASSPGTGVAGNTIYF

d_call: TRBD2
v_call: TRBV7-7
cdr3_length: 15
clone_size: .
j_call: TRBJ2-1
cdr3_nt: TGTGCCAGCAGCCCGGGACTAGCGGGAGCCCATGAGCAGTTCTTC
cdr3_aa: CASSPGLAGAHEQFF

d_call: TRBD1
v_call: TRBV6-5
cdr3_length: 15
clone_size: .
j_call: TRBJ1-2
cdr3_nt: TGTGCCAGCAGTCTCCTCGGGACAGGGAACTATGGCTACACCTTC
cdr3_aa: CASSLLGTGNYGYTF

d_call: .
v_call: TRBV6-5
cdr3_length: 14
clone_size: .
j_call: TRBJ2-4
cdr3_nt: TGTGCCAGCGCCAGGGCGAGCCAAACGGACATTCAGTACTTC
cdr3_aa: CASARASQTDIQYF

d_call: TRBD2
v_call: TRBV7-9
cdr3_length: 14
clone_size: .
j_call: TRBJ2-2
cdr3_nt: TGTGCCAGTACCGGGACTAGCGGTACCGGGGAGCTGTTTTTT
cdr3_aa: CASTGTSGTGELFF

d_call: TRBD1
v_call: TRBV28
cdr3_length: 17
clone_size: .
j_call: TRBJ2-7
cdr3_nt: TGTGCCAGCAGTTCCTCCCCCGGGGGGACAGGGGTCCACGAGCAGTACTTC
cdr3_aa: CASSSSPGGTGVHEQYF

d_call: .
v_call: TRBV7-9
cdr3_length: 14
clone_size: .
j_call: TRBJ2-7
cdr3_nt: TGTGCCAGCAGCTTAGATACCCTTGGCAACGAGCAGTACTTC
cdr3_aa: CASSLDTLGNEQYF

d_call: TRBD2
v_call: TRBV7-2
cdr3_length: 17
clone_size: .
j_call: TRBJ2-1
cdr3_nt: TGTGCCAGCAACCCCGCGATTTTCGGGGGGGCGATCAATGAGCAGTTCTTC
cdr3_aa: CASNPAIFGGAINEQFF

d_call: .
v_call: TRBV9
cdr3_length: 15
clone_size: .
j_call: TRBJ2-7
cdr3_nt: TGTGCCAGCAGCGTAGGTCCAGCCGGGGGTTACGAGCAGTACTTC
cdr3_aa: CASSVGPAGGYEQYF

d_call: .
v_call: TRBV10-3
cdr3_length: 14
clone_size: .
j_call: TRBJ2-1
cdr3_nt: TGTGCCATTGCGGGTTACCTCAGCGACAATGAGCAGTTCTTC
cdr3_aa: CAIAGYLSDNEQFF

d_call: TRBD2
v_call: TRBV11-2
cdr3_length: 16
clone_size: .
j_call: TRBJ2-1
cdr3_nt: TGTGCCAGCAGTTTAATACTAGCGGGGATCCACAATGAGCAGTTCTTC
cdr3_aa: CASSLILAGIHNEQFF

d_call: .
v_call: TRBV6-1
cdr3_length: 15
clone_size: once
j_call: TRBJ2-2
cdr3_nt: TGTGCCAGCAGTAGTACCGGGGTAGGGTCCGGGGAGCTGTTTTTT
cdr3_aa: CASSSTGVGSGELFF

d_call: .
v_call: TRBV4-2
cdr3_length: 12
clone_size: .
j_call: TRBJ2-7
cdr3_nt: TGTGCCAGCAGCCAAGATGCGGACGAGCAGTACTTC
cdr3_aa: CASSQDADEQYF

d_call: TRBD2
v_call: TRBV9
cdr3_length: 19
clone_size: .
j_call: TRBJ2-3
cdr3_nt: TGTGCCAGCAGCACCGGACTAGCGGGGGCCCGAACTCATGGAGATACGCAGTATTTT
cdr3_aa: CASSTGLAGARTHGDTQYF

d_call: .
v_call: TRBV11-1
cdr3_length: 12
clone_size: .
j_call: TRBJ1-1
cdr3_nt: TGTGCCAGTTTCCAAGACCTACCCGGGGCTTTCTTT
cdr3_aa: CASFQDLPGAFF

d_call: .
v_call: TRBV15
cdr3_length: 14
clone_size: .
j_call: TRBJ2-7
cdr3_nt: TGTGCCACCAGCAGAGATTTAGTTACCTACGAGCAGTACTTC
cdr3_aa: CATSRDLVTYEQYF

d_call: .
v_call: TRBV7-2
cdr3_length: 12
clone_size: .
j_call: TRBJ2-1
cdr3_nt: TGTGCCAGCAGCCCGGGGAGGAATGAGCAGTTCTTC
cdr3_aa: CASSPGRNEQFF

d_call: TRBD1
v_call: TRBV6-4
cdr3_length: 15
clone_size: few
j_call: TRBJ2-1
cdr3_nt: TGTGCCAGCAGTAACGAGGGACAGGACCTCCATGAGCAGTTCTTC
cdr3_aa: CASSNEGQDLHEQFF

d_call: .
v_call: TRBV6-6
cdr3_length: 14
clone_size: .
j_call: TRBJ1-1
cdr3_nt: TGTGCCAGCAGTTACTCTCCAGGTCAGACTGAAGCTTTCTTT
cdr3_aa: CASSYSPGQTEAFF

d_call: .
v_call: TRBV29-1
cdr3_length: 12
clone_size: .
j_call: TRBJ2-1
cdr3_nt: TGCAGCGTCTGGAGGGCCGGCAATGAGCAGTTCTTC
cdr3_aa: CSVWRAGNEQFF

d_call: .
v_call: TRBV19
cdr3_length: 17
clone_size: few
j_call: TRBJ2-7
cdr3_nt: TGTGCCAGTAGTATTAGTTATCGAGGCAGTTACTCCTACGAGCAGTACTTC
cdr3_aa: CASSISYRGSYSYEQYF

d_call: TRBD2
v_call: TRBV4-1
cdr3_length: 15
clone_size: .
j_call: TRBJ2-7
cdr3_nt: TGCGCCAGCAGCCAAGAACCTAGCGGGACTTACGAGCAGTACTTC
cdr3_aa: CASSQEPSGTYEQYF

d_call: TRBD2
v_call: TRBV7-9
cdr3_length: 14
clone_size: .
j_call: TRBJ2-2
cdr3_nt: TGTGCCAGCAGCCCGGGACTAGCGGGGCTAAGGCTGTTTTTT
cdr3_aa: CASSPGLAGLRLFF

d_call: .
v_call: TRBV6-5
cdr3_length: 14
clone_size: .
j_call: TRBJ1-6
cdr3_nt: TGTGCCAGCAGCTCGACAGGTTATAATTCACCCCTCCACTTT
cdr3_aa: CASSSTGYNSPLHF

d_call: TRBD1
v_call: TRBV5-1
cdr3_length: 16
clone_size: .
j_call: TRBJ1-3
cdr3_nt: TGCGCCAGCAGCCCAACCGGGACAGGGATAGGAAACACCATATATTTT
cdr3_aa: CASSPTGTGIGNTIYF

d_call: .
v_call: TRBV15
cdr3_length: 16
clone_size: few
j_call: TRBJ1-1
cdr3_nt: TGTGCCACCAGCAGAGGTGGGCTGCTCATGAACACTGAAGCTTTCTTT
cdr3_aa: CATSRGGLLMNTEAFF

d_call: .
v_call: TRBV20-1
cdr3_length: 10
clone_size: .
j_call: TRBJ1-1
cdr3_nt: TGCAGTGCTTCCGAGGGGAGGGCTTTCTTT
cdr3_aa: CSASEGRAFF

d_call: TRBD1
v_call: TRBV11-2
cdr3_length: 13
clone_size: .
j_call: TRBJ2-1
cdr3_nt: TGTGCCAGCAGCCCCTACGGACAGGGACAGCAGTTCTTC
cdr3_aa: CASSPYGQGQQFF

d_call: TRBD1
v_call: TRBV4-3
cdr3_length: 16
clone_size: .
j_call: TRBJ1-2
cdr3_nt: TGCGCCAGCAGCCCCAAAGGGATGGACAGGGGGTATGGCTACACCTTC
cdr3_aa: CASSPKGMDRGYGYTF

d_call: TRBD1
v_call: TRBV7-7
cdr3_length: 15
clone_size: .
j_call: TRBJ2-3
cdr3_nt: TGTGCCAGCAGCTTTGGGGACAGGAGCACAGATACGCAGTATTTT
cdr3_aa: CASSFGDRSTDTQYF

d_call: TRBD1
v_call: TRBV10-3
cdr3_length: 14
clone_size: once
j_call: TRBJ2-6
cdr3_nt: TGTGCCATCAGTACAGGGGCCGGGGCCAACGTCCTGACTTTC
cdr3_aa: CAISTGAGANVLTF

d_call: .
v_call: TRBV6-1
cdr3_length: 13
clone_size: .
j_call: TRBJ1-1
cdr3_nt: TGTGCCAGCAGTGAAGGGCGACTAGCTGAAGCTTTCTTT
cdr3_aa: CASSEGRLAEAFF

d_call: TRBD1
v_call: TRBV11-2
cdr3_length: 15
clone_size: .
j_call: TRBJ1-3
cdr3_nt: TGTGCCAGCAGCCCCGACAGGGGCTCTGGAAACACCATATATTTT
cdr3_aa: CASSPDRGSGNTIYF

d_call: .
v_call: TRBV2
cdr3_length: 17
clone_size: once
j_call: TRBJ2-3
cdr3_nt: TGTGCCAGCAGTGGATTTAAGGGACTCTCGAGCACAGATACGCAGTATTTT
cdr3_aa: CASSGFKGLSSTDTQYF

d_call: .
v_call: TRBV7-8
cdr3_length: 14
clone_size: .
j_call: TRBJ2-2
cdr3_nt: TGTGCCACCAAGCCGGGAGATACCACCGGGGAGCTGTTTTTT
cdr3_aa: CATKPGDTTGELFF

d_call: .
v_call: TRBV28
cdr3_length: 18
clone_size: .
j_call: TRBJ1-4
cdr3_nt: TGTGCCAGCAGTTTGGGGTTTCGGTCGCGGGCAACTAATGAAAAACTGTTTTTT
cdr3_aa: CASSLGFRSRATNEKLFF

d_call: .
v_call: TRBV9
cdr3_length: 13
clone_size: .
j_call: TRBJ1-1
cdr3_nt: TGTGCCAGCAGCGTATTCAGGAACACTGAAGCTTTCTTT
cdr3_aa: CASSVFRNTEAFF

d_call: .
v_call: TRBV10-3
cdr3_length: 13
clone_size: .
j_call: TRBJ1-5
cdr3_nt: TGTGCCATCAGTGGGACTGGCCCCGGGTCCCAGCATTTT
cdr3_aa: CAISGTGPGSQHF

d_call: .
v_call: TRBV10-2
cdr3_length: 18
clone_size: .
j_call: TRBJ2-2
cdr3_nt: TGCGCCAGCAGACCCGGGACAGCGGAACGGGAGGGCACCGGGGAGCTGTTTTTT
cdr3_aa: CASRPGTAEREGTGELFF

d_call: .
v_call: TRBV6-1
cdr3_length: 15
clone_size: .
j_call: TRBJ1-1
cdr3_nt: TGTGCCAGCAGTGAAGCGCAGGCAGAGAACACTGAAGCTTTCTTT
cdr3_aa: CASSEAQAENTEAFF

d_call: .
v_call: TRBV11-2
cdr3_length: 14
clone_size: .
j_call: TRBJ2-7
cdr3_nt: TGTGCCAGCAGCCCCTCCACAAAGGCGGGCGAGCAGTACTTC
cdr3_aa: CASSPSTKAGEQYF

d_call: TRBD1
v_call: TRBV6-4
cdr3_length: 16
clone_size: once
j_call: TRBJ2-2
cdr3_nt: TGTGCCAGCAGCCAGGACAGGCCCGCGAACACCGGGGAGCTGTTTTTT
cdr3_aa: CASSQDRPANTGELFF